This T cell receptor beta chain was sequenced during a study of blood T cells in healthy people across ages (dated by TCRdb to 2013 to 2016). At the level of the whole study: Template switching captured roughly one uniquely barcoded TCR beta cDNA molecule per two T cells in model experiments. To track age-related changes in TCR beta repertoire diversity, the study relied on deep sequencing normalized with unique cDNA molecular identifiers. The donors were divided into four age groups: young (average 16 years), middle-aged (over 35), aged (about 56) and long-lived (82). Donors of different ages were randomly distributed across sequencing lanes to avoid experimental bias. Two additional independent replicas of 1 million unique cDNA reads from the same blood draw were analyzed for two donors (one aged 18 to 30 and one aged 80 or older).

This clonotype was picked up a small number of times. The antigen it recognizes is unknown. Qualities for individual bases were not recorded, and no much larger clone is one base off. Libraries were constructed by 5' RACE. Sequencing relied on an Illumina HiSeq 2500. A second PCR of roughly 7 to 12 cycles was performed with a sample-barcoded 5' primer and a J-beta primer mix. Each TCR beta cDNA molecule received a unique molecular identifier from a template-switch 5' adaptor carrying 12 random nucleotides. Each sample yielded at least 3 million CDR3-containing paired-end reads. First-strand cDNA synthesis was performed from all RNA using the Mint cDNA synthesis kit, with priming by a TRBC-specific oligonucleotide. Following uracil-DNA glycosylase treatment, a first 18-cycle PCR with universal primers M1SS and BC2_uni_R was performed on all cDNA. Processing in the source paper ran as follows. For normalization, 1 million high-quality reads were randomly selected from each sample, with every read carrying a distinct molecular identifier. Instead of being binned into consensus sequences, reads that shared molecular identifiers were thrown out. MiTCR, set to a Q25 quality threshold and the strictest error-elimination algorithm, was used for CDR3 identification, clonotype clustering and error correction. A nonparametric unseen species model with Euler transformation was used to estimate a lower bound on total TCR beta diversity. The public reads were quality trimmed at Q25 with fastp and then assembled into clones with MiXCR by TCRdb, keeping productive beta chains. Here each entry gathers all rows of one CDR3 protein and keeps the most common genes and DNA. These V and J calls originate from TCRdb's pipeline instead of the authors' own analysis. Present in this sample are fewer than 950,000 distinct CDR3 sequences, around 34% of which were seen just once. The top ten constitute over 10% of the sample.

Study-wide conclusions, independent of this receptor: As age increased, observed TCR beta diversity per million T cells dropped in a roughly linear way, and a significant reduction was already evident by age 40. There was a strong correlation between observed TCR beta diversity and the percentage of naive T cells measured by flow cytometry. The CMV infection status of donors was not known, potentially confounding age-related changes in expanded clonotypes. Compared with the aged group, more naive CD4+ T cells, fewer expanded clones and increased TCR diversity were shown by the long-lived group, suggesting age selection. Conclusive comparison of naive and antigen-experienced compartments was prevented by the profiling of bulk unsorted PBMCs. Estimates of total diversity based on one million sequenced T cells were regarded as lower bounds and as underestimates.

Donors were a few dozen systemically healthy Caucasian individuals from Russia aged roughly 6 to 100 years. Each donor gave 9.5 to 10 milliliters of peripheral blood, drawn into EDTA-treated Vacutainer tubes. Ficoll-Paque density-gradient centrifugation was used to isolate PBMCs, with at least 6 million per sample. Total RNA was extracted from PBMCs with Trizol reagent, with at least 5 micrograms obtained per sample. The percentages of naive CD45RAhigh/CD27high T cells were determined by flow cytometry on a PBMC aliquot from every donor. Specimen: blood. This TCR came from a man aged 18 to 29 in good health.

The DNA sequence is TGTGCCACGAGAAGAACGGGGGGCTTATTCACAGATACGCAGTATTTT. Translation gives CATRRTGGLFTDTQYF. The sequence joins TRBV28 to TRBJ2-3; the D segment could be TRBD2, given 7 matching bases. Spanning cysteine to phenylalanine, the CDR3 consists of 16 amino acids. CDR3 DNA only is kept here, 48 bases in frame from base 1. The germline V gene supplies CDR1 MDHEN and CDR2 SYDVKM. The junction shows trimming of 10 bases on V and 2 bases on J, plus 22 bases between the germline ends.